Listed below are T cell receptor beta chains from one sample, sequenced in a study of Graves' ophthalmopathy and Graves' hyperthyroidism. TCRdb itself ran the multiplex PCR reads through MiXCR, one entry per CDR3 protein. The table has 350,000 to 450,000 distinct CDR3 sequences, around 20% seen once. Sample: peripheral blood. The receptors shown here come from a woman under 30 with Graves' ophthalmopathy. The CDR3 runs from the conserved cysteine through the conserved F or W. The D gene is left open where the match is weak. Clone size, where shown, is once, few, many, or a class for clones that have expanded.

TRBJ1-5,TRBV6-4,NA,many,15,TGTGCCAGCAGTGACTCCAGGGTCCGAGGCCAGCCCCAGCATTTT,CASSDSRVRGQPQHF
TRBJ2-7,TRBV27,TRBD1,many,16,TGTGCCAGCAGGTTAATTACAGGGGGCCTTAGGTACGAGCAGTACTTC,CASRLITGGLRYEQYF
TRBJ1-1,TRBV6-5,NA,many,14,TGTGCCAGCAGTTACCGGAGACAGAACACTGAAGCTTTCTTT,CASSYRRQNTEAFF
TRBJ1-5,TRBV6-2/TRBV6-3,NA,NA,14,TGTGCCAGCAGCCGAAACAGGGAGGGGCAGCCCCAGCATTTT,CASSRNREGQPQHF
TRBJ2-2,TRBV5-1,TRBD2,NA,16,TGCGCCAGCAGGCCCCCGGGTAGCGGGAGCACCGGGGAGCTGTTTTTT,CASRPPGSGSTGELFF
TRBJ1-1,TRBV6-4,NA,many,13,TGTGCCAGCAGTGACTCTAGGGGCACTGAAGCTTTCTTT,CASSDSRGTEAFF
TRBJ1-1,TRBV10-2,NA,NA,13,TGCGCCAGCAGTGGAGGGTTGGTCACTGAAGCTTTCTTT,CASSGGLVTEAFF
TRBJ2-7,TRBV11-2,NA,many,13,TGTGCCAGCAGCTTAAAAACCACGGACGAGCAGTACTTC,CASSLKTTDEQYF
TRBJ2-5,TRBV11-2,TRBD2,many,15,TGTGCCAGCAGCCACCCGGGGAGGGTCCAAGAGACCCAGTACTTC,CASSHPGRVQETQYF
TRBJ1-1,TRBV12-3/TRBV12-4,NA,many,11,TGTGCCAGCAGCCAAAACCTTGAAGCTTTCTTT,CASSQNLEAFF
TRBJ2-3,TRBV12-3/TRBV12-4,NA,many,13,TGTGCCAGCAGTTTAGTGGGTACAGATACGCAGTATTTT,CASSLVGTDTQYF
TRBJ2-7,TRBV11-1,NA,many,17,TGTGCCACCACCTTGGCGAGCGAAGGAGGGGGCTCCTACGAGCAGTACTTC,CATTLASEGGGSYEQYF
TRBJ2-5,TRBV12-3/TRBV12-4,NA,many,16,TGTGCCAGCAGTTTAGGGCCTAGCGTGGGGATTGAGACCCAGTACTTC,CASSLGPSVGIETQYF
TRBJ2-5,TRBV7-2,NA,NA,15,TGTGCCAGCAGCCCCGGAGTCGGCGGGGTGGAGACCCAGTACTTC,CASSPGVGGVETQYF
TRBJ2-5,TRBV12-3/TRBV12-4,NA,many,13,TGTGCCAGCAGCTCTACATGGGAAGAGACCCAGTACTTC,CASSSTWEETQYF
TRBJ1-5,TRBV29-1,NA,many,13,TGCAGCGTTTGGGAGGACGACAATCAGCCCCAGCATTTT,CSVWEDDNQPQHF
TRBJ2-5,TRBV7-9,TRBD2,many,14,TGTGCCAGCCTCGCGGGGGGGGAACAAGAGACCCAGTACTTC,CASLAGGEQETQYF
TRBJ2-7,TRBV11-2,TRBD1,many,16,TGTGCCAGCAGCTGGGGCAGAGACAGGGGGCTTGGCGAGCAGTACTTC,CASSWGRDRGLGEQYF
TRBJ1-1,TRBV11-1,NA,many,16,TGTGCCAGCAGCACAGCGAAGGGGGGGCCAAACACTGAAGCTTTCTTT,CASSTAKGGPNTEAFF
TRBJ1-2,TRBV6-5,TRBD1,many,15,TGTGCCAGCAGTTACCGGGGACAGAAGATCTATGGCTACACCTTC,CASSYRGQKIYGYTF
TRBJ1-5,TRBV6-2/TRBV6-3,NA,many,13,TGTGCCAGCAACTACAGGGAGACTCAGCCCCAGCATTTT,CASNYRETQPQHF
TRBJ1-1,TRBV19,NA,many,14,TGTGCCAGTAGTATGAGGGGGGGTGAGACTGAAGCTTTCTTT,CASSMRGGETEAFF
TRBJ2-7,TRBV6-1,TRBD1,NA,15,TGTGCCAGCAGCAAGACCGGGACAGGAGGCTACGAGCAGTACTTC,CASSKTGTGGYEQYF
TRBJ1-1,TRBV29-1,NA,many,11,TGCAGCGTTGGTAAGGCTGGGGAAGCTTTCTTT,CSVGKAGEAFF
TRBJ2-5,TRBV6-1,NA,many,13,TGTGCCAGCAGGACAGGTTATCAAGAGACCCAGTACTTC,CASRTGYQETQYF
TRBJ2-2,TRBV7-2,NA,many,16,TGTGCCAGCAGCACCCCGCCCGGGAAGATCACCGGGGAGCTGTTTTTT,CASSTPPGKITGELFF
TRBJ2-5,TRBV6-1,TRBD2,NA,14,TGTGCCAGCAGTGTGACTAGCGGGAGCTCGACCCAGTACTTC,CASSVTSGSSTQYF